This TCR beta chain was captured in a study of shared clonotypes between healthy human individuals. Caucasian adults residing in Nashville, Tennessee made up all the donors. In regard to this clone: Its matching antigen is unknown. At the DNA level, this CDR3 is encoded by other sequences in the same sample as well.

Clones were read by immunoSEQ multiplex PCR, and TCRdb kept only the in-frame ones, dropping some. The sample records about 1.5 million clones, about 98% being singletons. Study-level findings and limits: Estimated clonotype richness was generally higher in naive than memory subsets. The four-donor shared clonotypes exceeded non-shared clonotypes in generation probability, with non-shared ones scoring lower.

V was pared by 4 bases and J by 4 bases, with 7 bases of the junction left unmatched. CDR1 is SGHRS, CDR2 YFSETQ, per germline. The CDR3 loop spans 15 amino acids. This TCR was recovered from a man aged 30 to 39 in good health. Input material: naive CD4+ T cells sorted from blood. Subset in this sample: CD45RA+ positively selected. The chain couples TRBV5-1 to TRBJ2-7; 11 bases are a match to TRBD2. The CDR3 DNA is TGCGCCAGCAGCCCCGGGACTAGCGGTCCTTACGAGCAGTACTTC. Translating gives CASSPGTSGPYEQYF.